Following are 28 T cell receptor beta chains from one sample sequenced in a study of T cell clonotyping in hematopoietic cell transplantation. Generated by immunoSEQ multiplex PCR, the TCRdb table keeps only in-frame clones and is missing some. The table includes 10,000 to 15,000 clones, under 55% detected once. Sequenced sample: peripheral blood mononuclear cells. The receptors were gathered from a man aged 50 to 60 in good health. Some clones in this sample may be carry-over from other donors' samples.

This clone has more than one count but fewer than ten. This chain uses TRBV7-9 with TRBJ2-7; the D gene could be TRBD1 or TRBD2 (7 bases each). The V end was cut by 5 bases, the J end by 3 bases, with 26 bases between. The CDR3 is made up of 18 amino acids. Germline V gives CDR1 SEHNR, CDR2 FQNEAQ (reference sequence). Here the CDR3 reads CASSGGEPTHRGFYEQYF. The CDR3, as DNA: TGTGCCAGCAGCGGGGGGGAACCCACCCACAGGGGATTCTACGAGCAGTACTTC.

The chain is built from TRBV30 and TRBJ1-6; no firm D call. Germline values: CDR1 GTSNPN, CDR2 SVGIG (reference sequence). The length of the CDR3 is 14 residues. The V end was cut by 5 bases, the J end by 0 bases, with 8 bases between. The DNA of the CDR3 is TGTGCCTGGGCCGGGAGCTCCTATAATTCACCCCTCCACTTT. Translation gives CAWAGSSYNSPLHF. Variable domain in full (rest from reference TRBV30 and TRBJ1-6): SQTIHQWPATLVQPVGSPLSLECTVEGTSNPNLYWYRQAAGRGLQLLFYSVGIGQISSEVPQNLSASRPQDRQFILSSKKLLLSDSGFYLCAWAGSSYNSPLHFGNGTRLTVT.

The J gene is TRBJ2-7, the V gene TRBV6-5, with 8 nucleotides matching TRBD1. Trimming cost V 6 bases and J 3 bases; bases outside gene matches: 7. CDR1 is MNHEY, CDR2 SVGAGI, per germline. The CDR3 has 14 amino acids. The CDR3 spells CASRGTGGGYEQYF. CDR3 bases: TGTGCCAGCAGGGGGACAGGTGGGGGCTACGAGCAGTACTTC.

The V and J genes are TRBV27 and TRBJ2-7; D perhaps matches TRBD1 (5 bases). This CDR3 is 13 amino acids long. Germline V gives CDR1 MNHEY, CDR2 SMNVEV (reference sequence). V lost 5 bases and J 3 bases, leaving 11 bases between the germline ends. The CDR3 bases are TGTGCCAGCAGTAAGCAGGGCTACTACGAGCAGTACTTC. It encodes CASSKQGYYEQYF.

The J gene is TRBJ1-4, the V gene TRBV25-1; D is unclear. The CDR3 is 14 amino acids. The germline gives CDR1 MGHDK, CDR2 SYGVNS. Trimming removed 5 bases at V and 2 bases at J, with 9 bases between. As DNA, the CDR3 is TGTGCCAGCAGTTCAGGAACCACTAATGAAAAACTGTTTTTT. It encodes CASSSGTTNEKLFF.

This chain links TRBV29-1 with TRBJ2-1; TRBD2 matches 7 bases. Germline lookup yields CDR1 SQVTM and CDR2 ANQGSEA. Trimming removed 7 bases from V and 7 bases from J; junction bases left unmatched: 13. The CDR3 loop spans 14 amino acids. CDR3 amino acids: CSGKRETRGNEQFF. The DNA of the CDR3 is TGCAGCGGGAAGCGGGAAACAAGAGGGAATGAGCAGTTCTTC.

The CDR3 DNA is TGTGCCAGCAGCCCGGGGGGGGCGGGTACCGGGGAGCTGTTTTTT. Protein sequence: CASSPGGAGTGELFF. The chain recombines TRBV7-6 with TRBJ2-2, with 8 bases matching TRBD2. The CDR3 runs to 15 residues. Losses at the gene ends were 5 bases for V and 5 bases for J; bases not matched to a gene: 7. Germline loops: CDR1 SGHVS, CDR2 FNYEAQ.

The genes are TRBV4-1 and TRBJ2-7, with 9 positions matching TRBD1. Germline CDR1 and CDR2: MGHRA and YSYEKL. The CDR3 has 14 residues. The J segment lost 7 bases and the V segment lost 3 bases, leaving 7 bases of the junction unmatched. CDR3 loop: CASSQVQGAQEQYF. Written as DNA, the CDR3 is TGCGCCAGCAGCCAGGTACAGGGGGCGCAAGAGCAGTACTTC.

V and J are TRBV29-1 and TRBJ2-7, with a tentative D call TRBD1 (5 bases). The CDR3 has 12 residues. Germline loops: CDR1 SQVTM, CDR2 ANQGSEA. Deletions cut 6 bases from V and 6 bases from J, with 15 bases between. DNA of the CDR3: TGCAGCGTGAGAGCAGGGATTGGCGAGCAGTACTTC. Translation gives CSVRAGIGEQYF.

This clone is deemed medium-sized. This rearrangement joins TRBV20-1 to TRBJ1-2, with D hard to call. This CDR3 contains 11 residues. Germline V gene lookup returns CDR1 DFQATT and CDR2 SNEGSKA (reference sequence). V lost 6 bases, J lost 8 bases, and 13 bases lay in between. The CDR3 loop is CSAQVGAGYTF. Here the CDR3 DNA reads TGCAGTGCCCAGGTTGGAGCGGGCTACACCTTC.

The chain links TRBV29-1 to TRBJ1-2, with D tentatively TRBD1 (5 bases). V lost 3 bases to trimming and J lost 4 bases, with 12 bases between them. The CDR3 is made up of 13 amino acids. Per germline, CDR1 SQVTM and CDR2 ANQGSEA. Written as DNA, the CDR3 is TGCAGCGTTGAGGTAACGGGGGTCTATGGCTACACCTTC. As protein: CSVEVTGVYGYTF.

Concerning this clone itself: A junction boundary mismatches the germline segment, possibly from a read error. The chain links TRBV30 to TRBJ1-5; D uncertain. CDR1 is GTSNPN and CDR2 is SVGIG in the germline V gene (reference sequence). This CDR3 is built from 14 residues. CDR3 in DNA: TGTGCCTGGAGTTCATCCGGAAGCAATCAGCTCCAGCATTTT. It codes for CAWSSSGSNQLQHF.

The chain has TRBV25-1 and TRBJ2-3; no reliable D call. The ends were cut back, 1 base at V and 8 bases at J, with 4 bases in the middle. CDR1 and CDR2 from the germline V gene are MGHDK and SYGVNS. The CDR3 is 11 residues long. This CDR3 reads CASSEFGTQYF. The CDR3, as DNA: TGTGCCAGCAGTGAATTTGGTACGCAGTATTTT.

This clone was observed a few times. For the CDR3, the DNA is TGTGCCATCAGTGAGGACGGGCCCCAGAACACTGAAGCTTTCTTT. Protein sequence: CAISEDGPQNTEAFF. The chain joins TRBV10-3 to TRBJ1-1; no clear D gene. Trimming stripped 2 bases from V and 1 base from J, with 11 bases between. Germline-derived CDR1 and CDR2 are ENHRY and SYGVKD. The CDR3 runs 15 residues.

The sample holds a few counts of this clone. The V and J genes are TRBV7-2 and TRBJ1-5; 7 nucleotides agree with TRBD1. Per the germline V gene, CDR1 is SGHTA and CDR2 is FQGNSA. CDR3 length: 14 residues. Trimming removed 5 bases from V and 4 bases from J; junction bases left unmatched: 5. DNA for the CDR3: TGTGCCAGCAGCCGGACAGGAAGGAATCAGCCCCAGCATTTT. Amino acid sequence: CASSRTGRNQPQHF.

The CDR3 DNA reads TGTGCCAGCAGCCTAGGGAACAGCTTAAACACTGAAGCTTTCTTT. Translating gives CASSLGNSLNTEAFF. The chain is built from TRBV7-8 and TRBJ1-1; D is undetermined. CDR1 and CDR2 from the germline V gene are SGHVS and FQNEAQ. The CDR3 loop spans 15 amino acids. The V and J ends lost 5 bases and 2 bases respectively, with 15 bases between them.

The chain is built from TRBV29-1 and TRBJ2-1; no clear D gene. Germline CDR1 is SQVTM and CDR2 is ANQGSEA. V gave up 8 bases and J gave up 2 bases, with 10 bases separating them. The CDR3 has 12 residues. The CDR3 loop reads CSQTSAYNEQFF. CDR3 DNA: TGCAGCCAAACGAGCGCCTACAATGAGCAGTTCTTC.

This clone was picked up a small number of times. In DNA, the CDR3 is TGTGCCAGCAGAAGGACAGCGGATAACTATGGCTACACCTTC. Translation: CASRRTADNYGYTF. The genes are TRBV6-5 and TRBJ1-2, with D tentatively TRBD1 (6 bases). CDR3 size: 14 residues. Germline CDR1 is MNHEY and CDR2 is SVGAGI. Trimming removed 6 bases from V and 1 base from J, with 12 bases in between.

The rearrangement joins TRBV30 to TRBJ1-2, with D tentatively TRBD1 (5 bases). From germline, CDR1 is GTSNPN and CDR2 SVGIG (reference sequence). CDR3 size: 13 residues. The V end lost 5 bases, the J end lost 7 bases, and 17 bases lay between the germline ends. CDR3 sequence: CAWYHWRGGGYTF. The CDR3 DNA sequence: TGTGCCTGGTACCACTGGCGGGGGGGTGGCTACACCTTC.

The genes are TRBV27 and TRBJ2-7, with 7 nucleotides matching TRBD1. The germline CDR1 and CDR2 sequences are MNHEY and SMNVEV (reference sequence). V lost 9 bases, J lost 6 bases, and 5 bases stayed unmatched. The CDR3 extends over 11 amino acids. The CDR3 bases are TGTGCCAGTACGAGGGGGCGCGAGCAGTACTTC. This gives the protein CASTRGREQYF.

The chain uses TRBV19 and TRBJ1-3; D is perhaps TRBD1 (5 bases). There are 15 residues in the CDR3. Germline lookup yields CDR1 LNHDA and CDR2 SQIVND (reference sequence). V was pared by 9 bases and J by 0 bases, with 15 bases between. CDR3 loop: CASFKDTNSGNTIYF. In DNA, the CDR3 is TGTGCCAGCTTTAAGGACACTAACTCTGGAAACACCATATATTTT.

The genes are TRBV7-2 and TRBJ1-2; D is ambiguous. There are 15 residues in the CDR3. V lost 5 bases and J lost 8, with 21 bases in between. CDR1 is SGHTA and CDR2 is FQGNSA in the germline V gene. DNA of the CDR3: TGTGCCAGCAGCCCCTCTGTCGGGATCCTGGAAGGCTACACCTTC. It codes for CASSPSVGILEGYTF.

With regard to this clone: The sample has other DNA sequences that encode this CDR3 too. This chain joins TRBV30 and TRBJ1-2; possible D gene TRBD1, 6 bases. The CDR3 covers 12 residues. Trimming removed 2 bases from V and 8 bases from J, with 12 bases in between. The germline gives CDR1 GTSNPN, CDR2 SVGIG (reference sequence). The CDR3 nucleotides are TGTGCCTGGAGTCGACAGGCTGGAGGCTACACCTTC. Translating gives CAWSRQAGGYTF.

This clone was detected a few times. The chain recombines TRBV30 with TRBJ1-2, with TRBD1 matching over 10 bases. Germline V CDR1 and CDR2: GTSNPN, SVGIG (reference sequence). V was pared by 3 bases and J by 7 bases, with 8 bases of the junction left unmatched. This CDR3 has 14 residues. In DNA, the CDR3 is TGTGCCTGGAGCGTGGACAGGGGGATACGTGGCTACACCTTC. It specifies CAWSVDRGIRGYTF.

Only a few counts were recorded for this clone. J is TRBJ1-2 and V is TRBV6-4; TRBD1 might be the D (6 bases). CDR3 length: 15 residues. From germline, CDR1 is MRHNA and CDR2 SNTAGT. The germline V and J ends were trimmed by 4 bases and 7 bases, with 19 bases remaining between them. Here the CDR3 DNA reads TGTGCCAGCAGTGGGACCTCGCAGGGGCCACGTGGCTACACCTTC. It encodes CASSGTSQGPRGYTF.

The chain uses TRBV27 and TRBJ2-5, with a possible D match to TRBD1 (5 bases). Per germline, CDR1 MNHEY and CDR2 SMNVEV (reference sequence). V was clipped by 2 bases and J by 5 bases, with 12 bases between them. This CDR3 has 14 amino acids. The CDR3, as DNA: TGTGCCAGCAGTTTAGGGGCAGGACGGGAGACCCAGTACTTC. Protein: CASSLGAGRETQYF.

V is TRBV27 and J is TRBJ2-1; 12 positions agree with TRBD2. Germline loops: CDR1 MNHEY, CDR2 SMNVEV (reference sequence). This CDR3 is 15 amino acids long. V gave up 5 bases and J gave up 4 bases; unmatched junction bases: 3. The CDR3 coding sequence is TGTGCCAGCAGTGATGGACTAGCGGGATACAATGAGCAGTTCTTC. Its translation is CASSDGLAGYNEQFF.

This clone was seen a few times. The rearrangement joins TRBV6-1 to TRBJ2-2, with D tentatively TRBD2 (6 bases). V gave up 3 bases and J gave up 3 bases, with 8 bases separating them. Germline V gene sequence: CDR1 MNHNS, CDR2 SASEGT. The CDR3 totals 14 residues. The chain's CDR3 is CASSEGGDTGELFF. CDR3 nucleotide sequence: TGTGCCAGCAGTGAGGGCGGGGACACCGGGGAGCTGTTTTTT.